The 24 T cell receptor beta chains given below trace back to one sample, sequenced in a study of CD8+ T cells in alopecia areata (dated by TCRdb to 2016 to 2018). Library generation was performed with the immunoSEQ multiplex PCR assay. RNA was extracted from all samples and reverse transcribed into cDNA as template for TCR sequencing. The source is immuneACCESS, and TCRdb retained only in-frame sequences with V and J called. Part of the clones is not carried over; for the studies checked, unresolved V genes explain less than half of this, and the remainder is unexplained. The data for this sample show some 110,000 clones, each detected more than once. The top ten clonotypes cover around 20% of the sample. Sequencing was performed on lesional skin. These TCRs come from a C3H/HeJ mouse with alopecia areata. The MHC haplotype found in this strain is H2-k.

Of note for this clone: All gene names here are mouse names. With the read ending 4 residues before the CDR3 end, the germline J gene is used to fill in that end. The chain is built from TRBV13-1 and TRBJ1-4, with 9 bases that match TRBD1. Germline CDR1 reads NSHNY; CDR2 reads SYGAGN. CDR3 size: 14 residues. The sequenced CDR3 bases are TGTGCCAGCAGTGTGGGGACAGGGCCCGAA. It is translated as CASSVGTGPE. The whole CDR3 reads CASSVGTGPERLFF.

This clone has more than one count but fewer than ten. Genes and germline come from the mouse. The sequence runs out 4 residues before the end of the CDR3; the remainder is reconstructed from the germline J gene. The V gene is TRBV16, the J gene TRBJ1-4; 7 bases agree with TRBD1. Germline CDR1 reads SGHSA; CDR2 reads FRNQAP. V shed 5 bases and J 0 bases; nucleotides not matched to a gene: 3. The CDR3 extends over 15 amino acids. CDR3 residues: CASSVGTVSNERLFF. The sequenced CDR3 bases are TGTGCAAGCAGCGTCGGGACAGTTTCCAACGAA.

On this clone: The genes are named according to mouse. The read falls 4 residues short of the CDR3 end, and the missing part is taken from the germline J gene. The chain uses TRBV19 and TRBJ2-7; a weak D match, TRBD2 (6 bases). The V end lost 3 bases, the J end lost 0 bases, and 10 bases lay between the germline ends. The CDR3 length is 14 residues. The germline V gene has CDR1 FNHDT and CDR2 SITEND (reference sequence). CDR3 residues: CASSRGLSSYEQYF. The DNA read from the CDR3 is TGTGCCAGCAGTAGGGGACTTAGCTCCTAT.

A remark on this clone: Genes here carry mouse names. The observed sequence ends 4 residues before the CDR3 terminus, with the missing tail filled in from the germline J gene. The V and J genes are TRBV13-3 and TRBJ2-7; the D gene is possibly TRBD1 (5 bases). CDR1 and CDR2 from the germline V gene are NNHDY and SYVADS. This CDR3 is built from 13 residues. The sequenced CDR3 bases are TGTGCCAGCAGTCCCCCGACAGAATAT. It specifies CASSPPTEY. The whole CDR3 protein reads CASSPPTEYEQYF.

With respect to this clone: Genes here carry mouse names. The part of the CDR3 DNA that was read is TGTGCCAGCAGTGATGCAGGGTTTCAAAAC. It is translated as CASSDAGFQN. The whole CDR3 reads CASSDAGFQNTLYF. V and J are TRBV13-3 and TRBJ2-4; maybe TRBD1 (5 bases). The read ends 4 residues shy of where the CDR3 ends; the end is completed using the germline J gene. Per germline, CDR1 NNHDY and CDR2 SYVADS. Trimming shortened V by 0 bases and J by 2 bases, and 7 bases separated the two germline ends. This CDR3 region has 14 residues.

This clone was observed a few times. The listed genes are named as in mouse. The CDR3 end lies 4 residues beyond the end of the read and is filled in from the germline J gene. V usage is TRBV19 and J usage is TRBJ2-7, with 8 bases fitting TRBD2. CDR1 and CDR2 (germline): FNHDT, SITEND (reference sequence). CDR3 size: 14 residues. CDR3 residues: CASSFTGGSYEQYF. The CDR3 DNA, read in part, is TGTGCCAGCAGTTTCACTGGGGGTTCTTAT.

This clone was seen a handful of times. Mouse germline and gene names are used. The sequence runs out 4 residues before the end of the CDR3; the remainder is reconstructed from the germline J gene. J is TRBJ1-2 and V is TRBV12-1, with a tentative D call TRBD1 (6 bases). CDR1 is SGHSN and CDR2 is HYEKVE in the germline V gene. This CDR3 is built from 14 residues. CDR3 bases read: TGTGCCAGCTCACAACTCCAGGGGAGGTCC. Its translation: CASSQLQGRS. The entire CDR3 is CASSQLQGRSDYTF.

This clone appeared many times. All gene names here are mouse names. The observed sequence ends 4 residues before the CDR3 terminus, with the missing tail filled in from the germline J gene. This rearrangement joins TRBV1 to TRBJ2-1, with TRBD2 identical over 10 bases. CDR1 is NSQYPW and CDR2 is LRSPGD in the germline V gene (reference sequence). V shed 5 bases, J shed 4 bases, and the junction held 5 bases outside the gene matches. The CDR3 runs to 15 residues. The CDR3 DNA, read in part, is TGCACCTGCAGTCCGAGACTGGGGGGATATGCT. Its protein product is CTCSPRLGGYA. The full CDR3 reads CTCSPRLGGYAEQFF.

This clone showed up many times. The genes and germline here are from mouse. The read falls 4 residues short of the CDR3 end, and the missing part is taken from the germline J gene. The chain recombines TRBV13-3 with TRBJ2-1, with 9 nucleotides matching TRBD1. This CDR3 region has 14 residues. With V trimmed by 5 bases and J by 2 bases, 2 bases remained unmatched. The germline CDR1 and CDR2 sequences are NNHDY and SYVADS. The part of the CDR3 DNA that was read is TGTGCCAGCAGGGGACAGGGAGACTATGCT. It specifies CASRGQGDYA. The entire CDR3 reads CASRGQGDYAEQFF.

This clone was picked up a small number of times. All gene names here are mouse names. Read coverage stops 4 residues before the CDR3 terminus; the germline J gene supplies the remainder. The rearrangement uses TRBV13-3 and TRBJ2-3, with D hard to call. There are 11 residues in the CDR3. Germline CDR1 NNHDY, CDR2 SYVADS. CDR3 DNA (partial): TGTGCCAGCAGGCTCAGAGAA. It encodes CASRLRE. The whole CDR3 protein reads CASRLRETLYF.

This clone has a handful of counts. The listed genes are named as in mouse. The CDR3 end is not reached by the read, which stops 4 residues before it; the germline J gene fills it in. This chain joins TRBV17 and TRBJ2-7; D uncertain. Trimming took off 2 bases at V and 3 bases at J, with 8 bases between the two ends. The CDR3 spans 13 residues. In germline, CDR1 is MNHDT, CDR2 YYDKIL. The CDR3 bases that were read are TGTGCTAGCAGTAGAAAGCAAGGCTAT. It encodes CASSRKQGY. The CDR3 as a whole reads CASSRKQGYEQYF.

This clone occurred a few times. The gene names here belong to mouse. The read is 4 residues too short to cover the CDR3 end, so that end is filled in from the germline J gene. The rearrangement joins TRBV1 to TRBJ2-5, with 8 positions matching TRBD2. From germline, CDR1 is NSQYPW and CDR2 LRSPGD (reference sequence). The CDR3 has 14 residues. The sequenced CDR3 bases are TGCACCTGCAGTGAGGGGGGGCTGAGGGAC. The encoded protein is CTCSEGGLRD. The CDR3 in its entirety is CTCSEGGLRDTQYF.

This clone was picked up a small number of times. Genes and germline are mouse. The missing CDR3 end, 4 residues past where the read stops, is filled in from the germline J gene. V usage is TRBV13-3 and J usage is TRBJ1-1, with 11 bases fitting TRBD1. Trimming took 3 bases from V and 4 from J; bases not matched to a gene: 5. The CDR3 has 15 amino acids. Per germline, CDR1 NNHDY and CDR2 SYVADS. Here the CDR3 reads CASSGRDRGFTEVFF. The sequenced part of the CDR3 DNA is TGTGCCAGCAGTGGCCGGGACAGGGGGTTCACA.

The sample holds many counts of this clone. The gene names here belong to mouse. The observed sequence ends 4 residues before the CDR3 terminus, with the missing tail filled in from the germline J gene. The J gene is TRBJ2-1, the V gene TRBV13-3; 12 nucleotides match TRBD2. In germline, CDR1 is NNHDY, CDR2 SYVADS. The CDR3 is made up of 14 amino acids. J lost 5 bases, V lost 7 bases, and 4 bases had no gene match. The DNA read from the CDR3 is TGTGCCAGCGGGGACTGGGGGGTTGATGCT. Encoded protein: CASGDWGVDA. The entire CDR3 sequence reads CASGDWGVDAEQFF.

Details on this clone: Gene names refer to mouse genes. The read ends 4 residues shy of where the CDR3 ends; the end is completed using the germline J gene. This chain links TRBV13-3 with TRBJ2-2; 8 nucleotides match TRBD1. Trimming removed 0 bases from V and 2 bases from J; junction bases left unmatched: 9. The CDR3 length is 18 residues. CDR1 and CDR2 (germline): NNHDY, SYVADS. CDR3 amino acids: CASSDEGTRGLNTGQLYF. Partial CDR3 DNA: TGTGCCAGCAGTGATGAGGGGACCAGGGGGCTGAACACCGGG. The full variable domain, rest sourced from reference TRBV13-3 and TRBJ2-2, is EAAVTQSPRSKVAVTGGKVTLSCHQTNNHDYMYWYRQDTGHGLRLIHYSYVADSTEKGDIPDGYKASRPSQENFSLILELASLSQTAVYFCASSDEGTRGLNTGQLYFGEGSKLTVL.

A word on this clone: Genes and germline are mouse. The DNA ends 4 residues before the CDR3 does, and the rest of the CDR3 is filled in from the germline J gene. The chain joins TRBV1 to TRBJ2-7; TRBD1 might be the D (7 bases). Germline loops: CDR1 NSQYPW, CDR2 LRSPGD (reference sequence). This CDR3 is 14 amino acids long. CDR3 region: CTCSAREGAYEQYF. The part of the CDR3 DNA that was read is TGCACCTGCAGTGCACGCGAGGGGGCATAT.

This clone was observed at least ten times. Mouse names are used for the genes. The DNA ends 4 residues before the CDR3 does, and the rest of the CDR3 is filled in from the germline J gene. This chain links TRBV13-3 with TRBJ2-5; D is perhaps TRBD1 (6 bases). CDR1 and CDR2 (germline): NNHDY, SYVADS. Trimming shortened V by 3 bases and J by 2 bases, and 10 bases separated the two germline ends. The CDR3 has 14 amino acids. The CDR3: CASSGTAPQDTQYF. The sequenced part of the CDR3 DNA is TGTGCCAGCAGTGGGACAGCTCCCCAAGAC.

In regard to this clone: The TCRdb protein and the DNA translation do not line up at residue 14; the protein shown here was made by translating the DNA. Gene labels here are mouse ones. This chain's CDR3 is CASSDWGGALGNSPLYF. The CDR3 bases that were read are TGTGCCAGCAGTGATTGGGGGGGGGCGCTCGGTAATTCGCCC. V is TRBV13-3 and J is TRBJ1-6, with TRBD1 as a possible D gene (6 bases). The read ends 3 residues shy of where the CDR3 ends; the end is completed using the germline J gene. TRBJ1-6 is designated an ORF whose function remains uncertain. This CDR3 has 17 amino acids. The germline gives CDR1 NNHDY, CDR2 SYVADS. The V and J ends lost 1 base and 6 bases respectively, with 17 bases between them.

This clone was recorded at least ten times. Gene names and germline refer to mouse. The CDR3 goes on 4 residues after the read ends, and that part is filled in from the germline J gene. The chain employs TRBV13-3 and TRBJ2-1, with 8 bases matching TRBD1. Germline CDR1 and CDR2: NNHDY and SYVADS. The CDR3 contains 13 residues. The V gene end was trimmed by 6 bases and the J gene end by 6 bases; junction bases not matched to a gene: 5. The DNA read from the CDR3 is TGTGCCAGCACCGGACAGGGCGGTGCT. Its translation: CASTGQGGA. In full, the CDR3 is CASTGQGGAEQFF.

In regard to this clone: The gene symbols are mouse symbols. Sequencing ends 4 residues short of the CDR3 end; the germline J gene provides the rest. The chain is built from TRBV5 and TRBJ2-3; 9 nucleotides agree with TRBD2. The CDR3 is 16 amino acids. Looked up from germline, CDR1 is LGHNA and CDR2 is YNLKQL (reference sequence). V lost 1 base and J lost 0; bases outside the gene matches: 2. Partial CDR3 DNA: TGTGCCAGCAGCCAAGGACTGGGGGCTAGTGCAGAA. Translating it yields CASSQGLGASAE. The entire CDR3 protein is CASSQGLGASAETLYF.

Of note for this clone: The listed TCRdb protein conflicts with the DNA translation at residue 11, and the protein shown is translated directly from the DNA. Gene names refer to mouse genes. Sequencing ends 3 residues short of the CDR3 end; the germline J gene provides the rest. The V call is TRBV13-3, the J call TRBJ1-3; 10 nucleotides match TRBD1. This CDR3 region has 14 residues. Germline CDR1 and CDR2: NNHDY and SYVADS. The trim removed 5 bases at V and 5 bases at J, leaving 4 bases unmatched. CDR3 loop: CASRMGQGRNTLYF. The sequenced part of the CDR3 DNA is TGTGCCAGCAGGATGGGACAGGGGAGAAATACG.

On this clone: The protein here is the DNA translation, as the TCRdb protein differs from it at residue 17. The gene names given are mouse names. With the read ending 3 residues before the CDR3 end, the germline J gene is used to fill in that end. V usage is TRBV1 and J usage is TRBJ1-6, with TRBD1 matching 12 bases. TRBJ1-6 is designated an ORF whose function remains uncertain. Germline CDR1 NSQYPW, CDR2 LRSPGD (reference sequence). V shed 3 bases, J shed 0 bases, and the junction held 9 bases outside the gene matches. There are 20 residues in the CDR3. This CDR3 is CTCSAVPGQGAFSYNSPLYF. The part of the CDR3 DNA that was read is TGCACCTGCAGTGCCGTCCCGGGACAGGGGGCCTTTTCCTATAATTCGCCC.

Regarding this clone: The genes and germline here are from mouse. The CDR3 sequence: CASSGTAYSSYEQYF. The part of the CDR3 DNA that was read is TGTGCCAGCAGTGGGACAGCTTATAGCTCCTAT. The chain employs TRBV19 and TRBJ2-7, with TRBD1 matching over 7 bases. Read coverage stops 4 residues before the CDR3 terminus; the germline J gene supplies the remainder. CDR1 is FNHDT and CDR2 is SITEND in the germline V gene (reference sequence). Trimming at V came to 4 bases and at J to 0 bases, leaving 7 bases not matched to a gene. The CDR3 totals 15 residues.

This clone has just a few counts. Gene names and germline match the mouse. The read stops 4 residues short of the end of the CDR3; the missing end is completed from the germline J gene. This sample includes further DNA sequences coding for the same CDR3. This chain joins TRBV13-3 and TRBJ1-2; 9 bases match TRBD1. The CDR3 loop spans 15 amino acids. CDR1 and CDR2 from the germline V gene are NNHDY and SYVADS. Trimming cost V 3 bases and J 3 bases; bases outside gene matches: 6. CDR3 in amino acids: CASSGRDRADSDYTF. The sequenced part of the CDR3 DNA is TGTGCCAGCAGTGGAAGGGACAGGGCGGACTCC.